In its sample, the clone carrying this T cell receptor (beta chain) was seen once. TCRdb keeps only in-frame clones here, not all; method: immunoSEQ multiplex PCR. Altogether 90,000 to 120,000 clones are present, about 80% being singletons, with the ten largest covering about 5.9%. This sample stems from a study of control samples from healthy donors and cancer patients. This CDR3 has 16 residues. Germline V lookup: CDR1 SGHAT, CDR2 FQNNGV. The ends were cut back, 5 bases at V and 0 bases at J, with 14 bases in the middle. The chain employs TRBV11-2 and TRBJ2-1, with D perhaps matching TRBD1 or TRBD2 (6 bases each). This receptor was obtained from a man aged 18 to 30 in good health. Sequencing was performed on blood. CDR3 DNA sequence: TGTGCCAGCAGCCAGGGGACTTTGAGCTCCTACAATGAGCAGTTCTTC. It codes for CASSQGTLSSYNEQFF. Using reference TRBV11-2 and TRBJ2-1 for the parts outside the CDR3, the full variable domain is EAGVAQSPRYKIIEKRQSVAFWCNPISGHATLYWYQQILGQGPKLLIQFQNNGVVDDSQLPKDRFSAERLKGVDSTLKIQPAKLEDSAVYLCASSQGTLSSYNEQFFGPGTRLTVL.